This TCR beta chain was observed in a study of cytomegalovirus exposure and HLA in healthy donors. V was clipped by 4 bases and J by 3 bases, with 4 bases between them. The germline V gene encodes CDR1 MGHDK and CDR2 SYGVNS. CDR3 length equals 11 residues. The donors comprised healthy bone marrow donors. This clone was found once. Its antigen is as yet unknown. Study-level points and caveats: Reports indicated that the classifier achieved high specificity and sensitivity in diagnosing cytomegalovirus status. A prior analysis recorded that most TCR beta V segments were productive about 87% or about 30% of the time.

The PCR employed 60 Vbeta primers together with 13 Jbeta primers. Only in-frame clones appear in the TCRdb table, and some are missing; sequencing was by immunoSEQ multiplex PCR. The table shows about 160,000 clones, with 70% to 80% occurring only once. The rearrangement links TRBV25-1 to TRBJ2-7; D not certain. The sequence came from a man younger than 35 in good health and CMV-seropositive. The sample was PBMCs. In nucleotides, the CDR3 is TGTGCCAGCAGTGTGAGCTACGAGCAGTACTTC. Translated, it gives CASSVSYEQYF.